Following are 13 T cell receptor beta chains from one sample sequenced in a study of blood T cell repertoires in COVID-19. The data were produced by immunoSEQ multiplex PCR, yet TCRdb's version contains in-frame clones alone and is incomplete. Altogether fewer than 250,000 clones are present, around four fifths being singletons, with the ten largest covering around 21%. The sequencing input was peripheral blood. The receptors here all came from a human donor in a cohort sampled during active COVID-19.

The table lists this clone with a few counts. The J gene is TRBJ2-7, the V gene TRBV6-6; TRBD2 agrees at 9 bases. The ends lost 4 bases at V and 4 bases at J; junction bases unmatched: 8. The germline V gene encodes CDR1 MNHNY and CDR2 SVGAGI (reference sequence). The CDR3 is made up of 15 amino acids. CDR3 loop: CASSFSGGLGYEQYV. Written as DNA, the CDR3 is TGTGCCAGCAGTTTTAGCGGGGGCCTGGGGTACGAGCAGTACGTC.

The gene calls are TRBV7-9 and TRBJ2-2, with D perhaps matching TRBD2 (6 bases). The CDR3 loop spans 16 amino acids. Trimming left V 3 bases short and J 8 bases short, with 19 bases between. The germline V gene encodes CDR1 SEHNR and CDR2 FQNEAQ (reference sequence). DNA for the CDR3: TGTGCCAGCAGCTTTTCGTCAGCCTTCGGGGGTGGGGAGCTGTTTTTT. Translated, it gives CASSFSSAFGGGELFF.

The V gene is TRBV6-5, the J gene TRBJ2-3; D not certain. Looked up from germline, CDR1 is MNHEY and CDR2 is SVGAGI. Trimming removed 4 bases from V and 6 bases from J, with 5 bases in between. This CDR3 has 11 residues. CDR3 bases: TGTGCCAGCAGTTTCGGTGATACGCAGTATTTT. This translates into CASSFGDTQYF.

This chain links TRBV7-2 with TRBJ1-1; weak D call: TRBD1 (5 bases). CDR1 and CDR2 (germline): SGHTA, FQGNSA. This CDR3 is 14 amino acids long. Trimming pared 0 bases from V and 1 base from J, leaving 6 bases between. The CDR3 DNA follows: TGTGCCAGCAGCTTAGCGCAGGGGAACACTGAAGCTTTCTTT. This sequence encodes CASSLAQGNTEAFF.

This clone was recorded at least ten times. The chain's CDR3 is CASSRQGLGNTEAFF. CDR3 DNA sequence: TGTGCCAGCAGCCGGCAGGGGCTGGGAAACACTGAAGCTTTCTTT. This rearrangement joins TRBV5-4 to TRBJ1-1; TRBD1 might be the D (6 bases). The V gene's germline CDR1 is SGHNT and CDR2 YYREEE (reference sequence). V lost 4 bases, J lost 2 bases, and 15 bases lay in between. The CDR3 contains 15 residues.

CDR3 region: CASSEHSRGANVLTF. DNA of the CDR3: TGTGCCAGCAGTGAGCATAGTCGGGGGGCCAACGTCCTGACTTTC. The chain joins TRBV2 to TRBJ2-6; no clear D. Germline loops: CDR1 SNHLY, CDR2 FYNNEI. This CDR3 is 15 amino acids long. Trimming shortened V by 3 bases and J by 4 bases, and 10 bases separated the two germline ends. The variable domain in full, with the rest retrieved from reference TRBV2 and TRBJ2-6, is EPEVTQTPSHQVTQMGQEVILRCVPISNHLYFYWYRQILGQKVEFLVSFYNNEISEKSEIFDDQFSVERPDGSNFTLKIRSTKLEDSAMYFCASSEHSRGANVLTFGAGSRLTVL.

The rearrangement uses TRBV19 and TRBJ1-5, with 9 nucleotides matching TRBD1. CDR1 is LNHDA, CDR2 SQIVND, per germline (reference sequence). V trimming: 5 bases; J trimming: 3 bases; junction bases outside the gene matches: 5. There are 15 residues in the CDR3. CDR3 protein: CASSWGQGSNQPQHF. In nucleotides, the CDR3 is TGTGCCAGTAGTTGGGGACAGGGCTCCAATCAGCCCCAGCATTTT.

V is TRBV6-1 and J is TRBJ2-7; 13 nucleotides match TRBD2. Trimming took 3 bases from V and 4 from J; bases not matched to a gene: 3. The CDR3 spans 15 residues. The germline V gene encodes CDR1 MNHNS and CDR2 SASEGT. CDR3 DNA: TGTGCCAGCAGTGACCGGACTAGCGGGGGTTACGAGCAGTACTTC. Translating gives CASSDRTSGGYEQYF.

The chain joins TRBV3-1 (or the pseudogene TRBV3-2) to TRBJ1-2, with D possibly being TRBD1 (5 bases). The CDR3 runs to 14 residues. The germline V gene encodes CDR1 LGHDT and CDR2 YNNKEL (reference sequence). V was pared by 1 base and J by 6 bases, with 12 bases between. CDR3 loop: CASSQGSGWDGYTF. Here the CDR3 DNA reads TGTGCCAGCAGCCAAGGGTCAGGGTGGGATGGCTACACCTTC.

As regards this clone: The missing conserved phenylalanine or tryptophan at the end of this CDR3 makes a read error likely. The DNA is omitted, as the CDR3 cannot be located on it reliably, and the CDR3 follows TCRdb's listing. The chain employs TRBV7-9 and TRBJ1-4; the DNA was not compared with TRBD1, the D call given in the table. The V gene's germline CDR1 is SEHNR and CDR2 FQNEAQ (reference sequence). Ends included, the CDR3 has 11 residues. The CDR3 region is CASRPHRFVGL.

The chain's CDR3 is CSAQGPVNTEAFF. The CDR3 DNA sequence: TGCAGCGCACAGGGCCCTGTGAACACTGAAGCTTTCTTT. V is TRBV29-1 and J is TRBJ1-1; D is perhaps TRBD1 (6 bases). V shed 7 bases and J shed 0 bases, with 12 bases lying between them. Germline-derived CDR1 and CDR2 are SQVTM and ANQGSEA. This CDR3 region has 13 residues.

This chain uses TRBV5-1 with TRBJ2-3, with 7 bases lining up with TRBD2. The germline V gene encodes CDR1 SGHRS and CDR2 YFSETQ. CDR3 length: 19 residues. V lost 2 bases to trimming and J lost 4 bases; unmatched junction nucleotides: 19. The DNA for the CDR3 is TGCGCCAGCAGCTTTCGCCCGCCTTACGAGGCGGGAGCGTCAGATACGCAGTATTTT. It codes for CASSFRPPYEAGASDTQYF.

A few counts support this clone. J is TRBJ2-2 and V is TRBV5-1; 7 positions match TRBD2. Trimming took 0 bases from V and 4 from J; bases not matched to a gene: 15. The CDR3 runs to 19 residues. Germline assignment: CDR1 SGHRS and CDR2 YFSETQ. CDR3 sequence: CASSLGPTGGRGRTGELFF. The CDR3 nucleotides are TGCGCCAGCAGCTTGGGGCCCACGGGAGGTCGCGGTCGCACCGGGGAGCTGTTTTTT.